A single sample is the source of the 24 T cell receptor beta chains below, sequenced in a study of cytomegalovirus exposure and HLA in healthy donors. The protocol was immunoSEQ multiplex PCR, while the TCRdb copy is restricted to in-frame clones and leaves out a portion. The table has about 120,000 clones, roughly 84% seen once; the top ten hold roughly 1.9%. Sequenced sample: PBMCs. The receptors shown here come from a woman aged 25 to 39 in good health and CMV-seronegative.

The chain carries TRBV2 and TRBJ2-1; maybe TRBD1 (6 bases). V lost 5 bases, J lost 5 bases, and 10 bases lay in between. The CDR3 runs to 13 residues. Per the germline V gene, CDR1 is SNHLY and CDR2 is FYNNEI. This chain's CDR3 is CASSPDSNNEQFF. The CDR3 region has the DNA TGTGCCAGCAGTCCGGACAGTAACAATGAGCAGTTCTTC.

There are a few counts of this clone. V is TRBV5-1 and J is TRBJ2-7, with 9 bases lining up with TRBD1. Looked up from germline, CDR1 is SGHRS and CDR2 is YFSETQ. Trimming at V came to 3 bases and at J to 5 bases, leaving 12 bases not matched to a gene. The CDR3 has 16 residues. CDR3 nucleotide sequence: TGCGCCAGCAGCTCCGGGCAAACCGGGACAGGGCACGAGCAGTACTTC. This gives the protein CASSSGQTGTGHEQYF.

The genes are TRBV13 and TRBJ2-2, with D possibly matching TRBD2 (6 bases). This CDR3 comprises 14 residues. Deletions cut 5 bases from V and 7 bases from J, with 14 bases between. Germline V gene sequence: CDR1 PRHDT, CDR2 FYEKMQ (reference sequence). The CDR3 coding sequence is TGTGCCAGCAGCCCCCGCACTAGCCTCGGGGAGCTGTTTTTT. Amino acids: CASSPRTSLGELFF.

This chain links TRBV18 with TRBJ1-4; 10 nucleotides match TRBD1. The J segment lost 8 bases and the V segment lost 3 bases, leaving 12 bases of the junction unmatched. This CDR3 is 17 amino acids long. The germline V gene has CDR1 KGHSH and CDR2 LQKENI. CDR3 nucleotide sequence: TGTGCCAGCTCACCCGGGACAGGGGCATCCGAGGGGGAAAAACTGTTTTTT. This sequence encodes CASSPGTGASEGEKLFF.

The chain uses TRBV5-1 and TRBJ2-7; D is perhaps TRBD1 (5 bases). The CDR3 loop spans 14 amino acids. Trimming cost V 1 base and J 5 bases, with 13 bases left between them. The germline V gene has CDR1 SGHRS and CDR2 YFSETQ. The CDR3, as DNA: TGCGCCAGCAGCTTGACAGGCCCTGGGAACGAGCAGTACTTC. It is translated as CASSLTGPGNEQYF.

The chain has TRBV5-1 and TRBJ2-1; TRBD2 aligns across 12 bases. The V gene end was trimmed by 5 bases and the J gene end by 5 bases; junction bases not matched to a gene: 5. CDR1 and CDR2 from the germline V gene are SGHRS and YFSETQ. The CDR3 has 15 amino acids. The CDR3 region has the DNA TGCGCCAGCAGTCTGACTAGCGGGGGCAACAATGAGCAGTTCTTC. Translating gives CASSLTSGGNNEQFF. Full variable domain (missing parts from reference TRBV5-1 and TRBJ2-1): KAGVTQTPRYLIKTRGQQVTLSCSPISGHRSVSWYQQTPGQGLQFLFEYFSETQRNKGNFPGRFSGRQFSNSRSEMNVSTLELGDSALYLCASSLTSGGNNEQFFGPGTRLTVL.

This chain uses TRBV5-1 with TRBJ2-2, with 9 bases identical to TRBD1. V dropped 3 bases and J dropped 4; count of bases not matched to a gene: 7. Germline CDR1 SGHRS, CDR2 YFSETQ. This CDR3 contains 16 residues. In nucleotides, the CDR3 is TGCGCCAGCAGCTCAGGACAGGGGCTCTCCACCGGGGAGCTGTTTTTT. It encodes CASSSGQGLSTGELFF.

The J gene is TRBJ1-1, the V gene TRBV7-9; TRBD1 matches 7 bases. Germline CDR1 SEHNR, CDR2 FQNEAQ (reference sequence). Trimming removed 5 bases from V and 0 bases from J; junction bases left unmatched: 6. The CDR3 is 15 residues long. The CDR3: CASSRDRAMNTEAFF. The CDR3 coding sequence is TGTGCCAGCAGCCGAGACAGGGCCATGAACACTGAAGCTTTCTTT.

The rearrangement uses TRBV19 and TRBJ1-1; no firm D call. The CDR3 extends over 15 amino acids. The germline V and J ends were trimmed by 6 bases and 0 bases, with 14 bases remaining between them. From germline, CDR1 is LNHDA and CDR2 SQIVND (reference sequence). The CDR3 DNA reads TGTGCCAGTAGCCACCGTGAGCGGCTGAACACTGAAGCTTTCTTT. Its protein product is CASSHRERLNTEAFF. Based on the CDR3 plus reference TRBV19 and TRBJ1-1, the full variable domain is DGGITQSPKYLFRKEGQNVTLSCEQNLNHDAMYWYRQDPGQGLRLIYYSQIVNDFQKGDIAEGYSVSREKKESFPLTVTSAQKNPTAFYLCASSHRERLNTEAFFGQGTRLTVV.

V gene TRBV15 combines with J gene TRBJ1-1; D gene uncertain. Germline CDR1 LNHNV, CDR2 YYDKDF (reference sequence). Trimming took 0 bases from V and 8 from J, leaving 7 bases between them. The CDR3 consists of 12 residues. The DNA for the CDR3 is TGTGCCACCAGCAGAGATATAACAGAAGCTTTCTTT. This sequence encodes CATSRDITEAFF.

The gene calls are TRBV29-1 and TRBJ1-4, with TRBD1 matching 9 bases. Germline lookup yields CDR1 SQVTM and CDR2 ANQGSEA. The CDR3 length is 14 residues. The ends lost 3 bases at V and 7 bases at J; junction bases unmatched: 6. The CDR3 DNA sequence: TGCAGCGTTGACCCCGGGACAGGGAGTGAAAAACTGTTTTTT. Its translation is CSVDPGTGSEKLFF.

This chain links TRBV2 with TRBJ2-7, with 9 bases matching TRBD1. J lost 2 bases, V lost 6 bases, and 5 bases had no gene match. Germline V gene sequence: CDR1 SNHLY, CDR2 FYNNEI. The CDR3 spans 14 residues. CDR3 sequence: CASRIQGAPYEQYF. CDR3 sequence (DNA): TGTGCCAGCAGGATACAGGGGGCCCCCTACGAGCAGTACTTC.

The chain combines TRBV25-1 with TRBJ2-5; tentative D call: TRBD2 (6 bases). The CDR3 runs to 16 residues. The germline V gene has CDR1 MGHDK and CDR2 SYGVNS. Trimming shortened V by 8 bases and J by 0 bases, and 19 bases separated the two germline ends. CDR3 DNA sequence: TGTGCCAGCCCTGGGGTGGGACTTCAAAACCAAGAGACCCAGTACTTC. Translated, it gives CASPGVGLQNQETQYF.

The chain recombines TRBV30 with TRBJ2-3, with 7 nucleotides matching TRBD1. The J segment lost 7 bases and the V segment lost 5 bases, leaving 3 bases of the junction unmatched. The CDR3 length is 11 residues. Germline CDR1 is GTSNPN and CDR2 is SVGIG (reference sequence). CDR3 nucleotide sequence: TGTGCCTGGGAGGGGGCGCATACGCAGTATTTT. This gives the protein CAWEGAHTQYF.

The CDR3 DNA reads TGCGCCAGCAGCCGCCCCACAGGACAGGGGAACTATGGCTACACCTTC. Translated: CASSRPTGQGNYGYTF. The chain couples TRBV5-1 to TRBJ1-2; 9 nucleotides line up with TRBD1. Looked up from germline, CDR1 is SGHRS and CDR2 is YFSETQ. The CDR3 covers 16 residues. V gave up 4 bases and J gave up 2 bases; unmatched junction bases: 9.

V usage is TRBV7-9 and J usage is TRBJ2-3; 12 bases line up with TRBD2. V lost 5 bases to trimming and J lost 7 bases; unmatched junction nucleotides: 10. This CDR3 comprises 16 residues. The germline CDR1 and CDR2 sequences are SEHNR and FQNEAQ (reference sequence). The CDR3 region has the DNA TGTGCCAGCAGCGTCGGACGACTAGCGGGGGCCTATACGCAGTATTTT. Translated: CASSVGRLAGAYTQYF.

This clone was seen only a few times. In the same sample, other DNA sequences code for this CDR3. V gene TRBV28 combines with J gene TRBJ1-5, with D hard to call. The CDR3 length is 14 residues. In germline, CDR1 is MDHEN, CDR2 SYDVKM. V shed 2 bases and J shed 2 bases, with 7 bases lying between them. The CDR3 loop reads CASSLMGGNQPQHF. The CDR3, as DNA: TGTGCCAGCAGTTTAATGGGAGGCAATCAGCCCCAGCATTTT.

The CDR3 coding sequence is TGTGCCAGCAGTTACTCCGTATCCTATGGCTACACCTTC. Its protein is CASSYSVSYGYTF. This chain joins TRBV6-5 and TRBJ1-2; D call uncertain. Germline V lookup: CDR1 MNHEY, CDR2 SVGAGI. The CDR3 consists of 13 residues. Trimming left V 0 bases short and J 4 bases short, with 6 bases between.

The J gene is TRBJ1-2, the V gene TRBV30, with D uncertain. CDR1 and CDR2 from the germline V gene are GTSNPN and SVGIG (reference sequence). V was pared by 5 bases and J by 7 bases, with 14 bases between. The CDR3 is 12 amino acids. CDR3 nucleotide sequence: TGTGCCTGGCAAATTTTGAGCTCTGGCTACACCTTC. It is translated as CAWQILSSGYTF.

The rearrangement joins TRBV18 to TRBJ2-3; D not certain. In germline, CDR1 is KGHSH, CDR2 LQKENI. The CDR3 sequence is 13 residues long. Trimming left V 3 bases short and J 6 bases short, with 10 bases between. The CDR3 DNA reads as TGTGCCAGCTCACCGAGCGCGCGGGATACGCAGTATTTT. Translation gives CASSPSARDTQYF.

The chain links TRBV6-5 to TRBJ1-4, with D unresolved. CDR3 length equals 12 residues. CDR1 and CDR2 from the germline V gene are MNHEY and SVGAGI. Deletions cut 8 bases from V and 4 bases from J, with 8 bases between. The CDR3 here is CASGGFNEKLFF. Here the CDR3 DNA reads TGTGCCAGCGGCGGCTTTAATGAAAAACTGTTTTTT.

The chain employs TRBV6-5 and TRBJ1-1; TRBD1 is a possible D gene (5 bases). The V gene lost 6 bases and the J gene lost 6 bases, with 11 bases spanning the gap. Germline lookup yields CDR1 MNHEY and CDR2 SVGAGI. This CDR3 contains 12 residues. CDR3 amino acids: CASSSGHPEAFF. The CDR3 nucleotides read TGTGCCAGCAGCTCCGGACACCCTGAAGCTTTCTTT.

The CDR3 DNA sequence: TGTGCCAGCAGCTTAATGGCTGGTAGCACAGATACGCAGTATTTT. As protein: CASSLMAGSTDTQYF. The rearrangement uses TRBV7-3 and TRBJ2-3, with no clear D. The CDR3 runs to 15 residues. The germline V gene has CDR1 SGHTA and CDR2 FQGTGA. With 1 base removed from V and 0 bases from J, the gap between germline ends came to 8 bases.

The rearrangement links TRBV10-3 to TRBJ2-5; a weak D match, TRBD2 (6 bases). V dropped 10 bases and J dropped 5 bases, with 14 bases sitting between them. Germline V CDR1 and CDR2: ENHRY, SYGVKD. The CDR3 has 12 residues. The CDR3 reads CATRASAETQYF. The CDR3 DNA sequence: TGTGCCACCAGGGCTAGCGCGGAGACCCAGTACTTC.